These T cell receptor beta chains were read from a single sample in a study of blood T cell repertoires in COVID-19. TCRdb's copy holds only in-frame clones and misses some; the assay was immunoSEQ multiplex PCR. The table records tens of thousands of clones, approximately 88% of them present only once. Sequencing input: peripheral blood. These receptor sequences come from a man aged 50-60 years with active COVID-19. The CDR3 runs from the conserved cysteine through the conserved F or W. D genes are given only for firm matches. Where a row states a size, it is once, few, many or the class of an expanded clone; other rows omit it.

TRBJ1-5,TRBV3-1/TRBV3-2,NA,TRBD1,TGTGCCAGCAGCCCCTCGGGACAGGGGATAAGCAATCAGCCCCAGCATTTT,CASSPSGQGISNQPQHF
TRBJ2-1,TRBV9,NA,TRBD2,TGTGCCAGCAGCGTAGACGATGCGGGGGTGGGGACGGACAATGAGCAGTTCTTC,CASSVDDAGVGTDNEQFF
TRBJ2-1,TRBV4-1,NA,TRBD2,TGCGCCAGCAGCCCTCGACTAGCGGGTGTGGATGAGCAGTTCTTC,CASSPRLAGVDEQFF
TRBJ1-2,TRBV5-1,NA,TRBD1,TGCGCCAGCAGCTTGGCGGGACAGGGTCCCTATGGCTACACCTTC,CASSLAGQGPYGYTF
TRBJ2-7,TRBV2,NA,TRBD1,TGTGCCAGCAGTGATAGGTATCCGGGACAGGGGATTTACGAGCAGTACTTC,CASSDRYPGQGIYEQYF
TRBJ2-2,TRBV27,NA,TRBD2,TGTGCCAGCAGCCAGGGACTAGCGGGAGTCCGAAGCACCGGGGAGCTGTTTTTT,CASSQGLAGVRSTGELFF
TRBJ1-6,TRBV18,NA,TRBD1,TGTGCCAGCTCACCGGAACAGGGGCAAAATTCACCCCTCCACTTT,CASSPEQGQNSPLHF
TRBJ1-5,TRBV24-1,NA,NA,TGTGCCACCAGTGACGCGACAAAGCCCCAGCATTTT,CATSDATKPQHF
TRBJ2-7,TRBV6-2/TRBV6-3,few,TRBD2,TGTGCCAGCAGTTACGGGCTAGCGGGACGTTTGACCCACGAGCAGTACTTC,CASSYGLAGRLTHEQYF
TRBJ1-1,TRBV14,NA,NA,TGTGCCAGCAGCCAAACAGGGTCGTATGCTGAAGCTTTCTTT,CASSQTGSYAEAFF
TRBJ2-1,TRBV12-5,NA,NA,TGTGCTAGTGGTCCTCGGCCGGGAGATGAGCAGTTCTTC,CASGPRPGDEQFF
TRBJ1-3,TRBV4-3,NA,TRBD1,TGCGCCAGCAGCCGCCTTACAGGGGCAGGAAACACCATATATTTT,CASSRLTGAGNTIYF
TRBJ2-1,TRBV28,NA,TRBD2,TGTGCCAGCAGTTCGACACTAGCGGGCACTTACAATGAGCAGTTCTTC,CASSSTLAGTYNEQFF
TRBJ1-5,TRBV6-2/TRBV6-3,NA,NA,TGTGCCAGCAGCCTCCAGGGTCGGAATAATCAGCCCCAGCATTTT,CASSLQGRNNQPQHF
TRBJ1-5,TRBV19,NA,TRBD1,TGTGCCAGTAGGGAGACAGGGCTTACGGGCAATCAGCCCCAGCATTTT,CASRETGLTGNQPQHF
TRBJ1-5,TRBV30,NA,TRBD1,TGTGCCTGGAGTGTAAAACGGAACAGGGGAGTTTATAGCAATCAGCCCCAGCATTTT,CAWSVKRNRGVYSNQPQHF
TRBJ1-5,TRBV28,few,NA,TGTGCCAGCAGTCTAGGACAACATCAGCCCCAGCATTTT,CASSLGQHQPQHF
TRBJ1-3,TRBV6-4,once,NA,TGTGCCAGCAGCCCAGACTCTGGAAACACCATATATTTT,CASSPDSGNTIYF
TRBJ2-7,TRBV6-5,NA,NA,TGTGCCAGCAGTTACTCCTCAGGGTTCCGGGACGAGCAGTACTTC,CASSYSSGFRDEQYF
TRBJ1-4,TRBV18,NA,TRBD1,TGTGCCAGCTCACCCCGGACAGGGGAAAAACTGTTTTTT,CASSPRTGEKLFF
TRBJ2-1,TRBV6-2/TRBV6-3,NA,TRBD1,TGTGCCAGCAGTCTACCACGGGACAGGGGTGATGAGCAGTTCTTC,CASSLPRDRGDEQFF
TRBJ1-6,TRBV7-8,NA,NA,TGTGCCAGCAGCTTAGTTTCCGGGAGCTCCTATAATTCACCCCTCCACTTT,CASSLVSGSSYNSPLHF
TRBJ2-4,TRBV28,once,TRBD2,TGTGCCAGCACTAGCGGGAGGAGGCTAGCCAAAAACATTCAGTACTTC,CASTSGRRLAKNIQYF
TRBJ1-1,TRBV7-9,NA,TRBD1,TGTGCCAGCAGCTCAGACAGGGTGGGGAGCACTGAAGCTTTCTTT,CASSSDRVGSTEAFF
TRBJ2-5,TRBV7-2,few,TRBD2,TGTGCCAGCAACCCGACGGGGAGGGAAAAGACCCAGTACTTC,CASNPTGREKTQYF
TRBJ2-3,TRBV5-1,once,TRBD2,TGCGCCAGCAGCATTAGTACTAGCGGGTCCACAGATACGCAGTATTTT,CASSISTSGSTDTQYF
TRBJ1-1,TRBV7-3,NA,NA,TGTGCCAGCAGCTTAGGGGGGGACACTGAAGCTTTCTTT,CASSLGGDTEAFF
TRBJ1-1,TRBV2,NA,TRBD1,TGTGCCAGCAGCCAGAATACAGGGGTAAGCACTGAAGCTTTCTTT,CASSQNTGVSTEAFF
TRBJ2-1,TRBV5-1,NA,TRBD2,TGCGCCAGCAGCAGCCGACTAGCGGGAGGCAAAAATGAGCAGTTCTTC,CASSSRLAGGKNEQFF
TRBJ2-1,TRBV6-2/TRBV6-3,NA,TRBD2,TGTGCCAGCCGCCGGACTAGCGGGGGGGGCTATGAGCAGTTCTTC,CASRRTSGGGYEQFF
TRBJ1-2,TRBV9,NA,NA,TGTGCCAGCAGTGCGGGTTTCAACTATGGCTACACCTTC,CASSAGFNYGYTF
TRBJ1-1,TRBV7-9,NA,NA,TGTGCCAGCAGACCCCCGAACAGGCACACTGAAGCTTTCTTT,CASRPPNRHTEAFF
TRBJ1-2,TRBV27,NA,TRBD1,TGTGCCAGCAGGGGACAGGGGATGGGCTACACCTTC,CASRGQGMGYTF
TRBJ2-7,TRBV7-2,NA,NA,TGTGCCAGCAGCTTAAATATACAGGTCTCCTACGAGCAGTACTTC,CASSLNIQVSYEQYF
TRBJ2-7,TRBV5-1,NA,TRBD1,TGCGCCAGCAGCTCACGGACAGGGAAAACCTACGAGCAGTACTTC,CASSSRTGKTYEQYF
TRBJ2-1,TRBV7-3,NA,NA,TGTGCCAGCAGCTTTTCAGAGAACACAAGGGGGCAGTTCTTC,CASSFSENTRGQFF
TRBJ1-1,TRBV5-8,NA,NA,TGTGCCAGCAGCTCTGTGGGAGGAGGCACTGAAGCTTTCTTT,CASSSVGGGTEAFF
TRBJ1-5,TRBV5-1,NA,NA,TGCGCCAGCAGCTTGAGACAGTATAGCAATCAGCCCCAGCATTTT,CASSLRQYSNQPQHF
TRBJ2-7,TRBV30,NA,TRBD1,TGTGCCTGGAGTGTAAAAGGGAGCAGGGGGATTTACGAGCAGTACTTC,CAWSVKGSRGIYEQYF
TRBJ2-7,TRBV27,NA,TRBD1,TGTGCCAGCAGTTTAAGGGACAGTCTCTACGAGCAGTACTTC,CASSLRDSLYEQYF
TRBJ1-5,TRBV5-1,NA,TRBD1,TGCGCCAGCAGCTCAACAGGACAGGCCAATAGCAATCAGCCCCAGCATTTT,CASSSTGQANSNQPQHF
TRBJ1-1,TRBV29-1,NA,TRBD1,TGCAGCGTTGAATCTACAGGGGGCACTGAAGCTTTCTTT,CSVESTGGTEAFF
TRBJ2-1,TRBV3-1/TRBV3-2,NA,TRBD2,TGTGCCAGCAGCCGCCGTAGCGGGGAGCACAATGAGCAGTTCTTC,CASSRRSGEHNEQFF
TRBJ2-7,TRBV6-5,once,NA,TGTGCCAGCAGCCTGGACTTAGCCTACGAGCAGTACTTC,CASSLDLAYEQYF